The source of this T cell receptor (beta chain) is a study of blood T cells in healthy people across ages. Study in general: About one barcoded beta molecule per two T cells came from capture by template switching.

This clonotype showed up just a few times. The CDR3 loop spans 18 amino acids. V was trimmed by 1 base and J by 1 base, leaving 14 bases between them. Germline loops: CDR1 LGHNA, CDR2 YSLEER. With a J-beta primer mix and a sample-barcoded 5' primer, a second PCR ran 7 to 11 cycles. MiXCR, run by TCRdb on the 5' RACE reads, gives a single entry per CDR3 protein. The sample has about 930,000 distinct CDR3 sequences; 25% to 30% are singletons. These same records also appear under a second study, on T cells of mothers and their children.

The clonotype comes from a woman between 40 and 55 years old in good health. Sequenced: blood. J is TRBJ1-6 and V is TRBV4-3; no definite D call. DNA of the CDR3: TGCGCCAGCAGCCAAGCGGGAATTCATGGATCCTATAATTCACCCCTCCACTTT. Amino acids: CASSQAGIHGSYNSPLHF.